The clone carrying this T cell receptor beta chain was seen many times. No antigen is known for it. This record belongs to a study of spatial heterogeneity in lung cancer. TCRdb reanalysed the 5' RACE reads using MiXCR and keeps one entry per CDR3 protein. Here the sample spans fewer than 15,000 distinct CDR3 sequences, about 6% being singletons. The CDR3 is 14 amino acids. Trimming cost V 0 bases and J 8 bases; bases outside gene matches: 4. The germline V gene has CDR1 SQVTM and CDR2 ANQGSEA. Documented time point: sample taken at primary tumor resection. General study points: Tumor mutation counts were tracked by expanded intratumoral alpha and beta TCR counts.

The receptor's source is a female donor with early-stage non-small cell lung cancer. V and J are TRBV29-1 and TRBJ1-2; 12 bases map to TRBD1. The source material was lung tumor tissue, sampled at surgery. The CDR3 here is CSVEEGQGAGGYTF. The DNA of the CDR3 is TGCAGCGTTGAAGAGGGACAGGGGGCAGGAGGCTACACCTTC.